What follows is one T cell receptor beta chain and its context. Its target is not known. Measured with immunoSEQ multiplex PCR; TCRdb has only the in-frame clones, and not every one. The table shows about 3,400 clones, with over 80% occurring only once. This sample was included in a study of T cells in lung cancer brain metastases. Study at large: Most patients, about 90% of the 20, got no therapy between primary and metastasis resection. Broader study findings: Brain metastasis T cell infiltration was not adjusted for preoperative corticosteroid effects. FFPE DNA fragmentation may have prevented retrieving the complete T cell repertoire.

Either synchronous oligometastatic disease or delayed solitary brain metastasis recurrence led to resection. The source is a man aged 70 or older with non-small cell lung cancer. Specimen: tumor tissue from the primary lung tumor.

The CDR3 region has the DNA TGTGCCAGCAGCATGCATACCGGATACAATGAGCAGTTCTTC. The encoded protein is CASSMHTGYNEQFF. The chain uses TRBV7-3 and TRBJ2-1; no reliable D call. Deletions cut 5 bases from V and 4 bases from J, with 12 bases between. The CDR3 is made up of 14 amino acids. Germline CDR1 SGHTA, CDR2 FQGTGA.